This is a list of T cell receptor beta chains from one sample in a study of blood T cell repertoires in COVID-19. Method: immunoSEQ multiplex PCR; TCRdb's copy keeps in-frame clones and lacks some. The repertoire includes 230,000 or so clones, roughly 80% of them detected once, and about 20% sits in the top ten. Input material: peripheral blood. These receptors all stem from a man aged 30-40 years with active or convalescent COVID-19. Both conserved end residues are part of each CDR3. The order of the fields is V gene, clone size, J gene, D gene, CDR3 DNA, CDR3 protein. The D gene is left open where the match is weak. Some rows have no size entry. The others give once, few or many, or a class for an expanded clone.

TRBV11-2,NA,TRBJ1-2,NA,TGTGCCAGCAGCTTAGAGGGGGCCTATGGCTACACCTTC,CASSLEGAYGYTF
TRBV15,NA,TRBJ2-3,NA,TGTGCCACCAGCAGGGCGAGGGTCAGACTAGATACGCAGTATTTT,CATSRARVRLDTQYF
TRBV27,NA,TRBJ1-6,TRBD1,TGTGCCAGCAGTTTACGAACAGGGGACTCCTATTCACCCCTCCACTTT,CASSLRTGDSYSPLHF
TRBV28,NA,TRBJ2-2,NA,TGTGCCAGCAGCTCACCACTAAACAACACCGGGGAGCTGTTTTTT,CASSSPLNNTGELFF
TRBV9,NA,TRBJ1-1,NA,TGTGCCAGCAGTACAGGGATGAGCACTGAAGCTTTCTTT,CASSTGMSTEAFF
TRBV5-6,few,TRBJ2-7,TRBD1,TGTGCCAGCAGCGCTCCGGGACAGGGATCGGAAGAGCAGTACTTC,CASSAPGQGSEEQYF
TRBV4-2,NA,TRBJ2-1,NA,TGTGCCAGCAGCCAAGAGAGGGAAACGTTCTTC,CASSQERETFF
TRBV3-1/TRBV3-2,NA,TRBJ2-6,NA,TGTGCCAGCAGCCAATATCCGAGCTCTGGGGCCAACGTCCTGACTTTC,CASSQYPSSGANVLTF
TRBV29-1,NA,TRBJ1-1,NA,TGCAGCGTTTCTTACAGGGCTGCCACTGAAGCTTTCTTT,CSVSYRAATEAFF
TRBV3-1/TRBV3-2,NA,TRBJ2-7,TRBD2,TGTGCCAGCAGGGATACTAGCGGTCCCTACGAGCAGTACTTC,CASRDTSGPYEQYF
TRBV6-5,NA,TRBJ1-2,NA,TGTGCCAGCATCGGGGGAAGCTATGGCTACACCTTC,CASIGGSYGYTF
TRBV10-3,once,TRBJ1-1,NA,TGTGCCACTGCAGGGGCCGGGAACACTGAAGCTTTCTTT,CATAGAGNTEAFF
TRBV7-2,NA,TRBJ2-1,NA,TGTGCCAGCAGCCCCCGAAGGAGGAGGAATGAGCAGTTCTTC,CASSPRRRRNEQFF
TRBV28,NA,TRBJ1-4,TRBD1,TGTGCCAGCAATTTACAGGGGGCGCGTGAAAAACTGTTTTTT,CASNLQGAREKLFF
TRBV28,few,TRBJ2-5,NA,TGTGCCAGCAGCAGTCCAGGACTCCCGAGGGAGACCCAGTACTTC,CASSSPGLPRETQYF
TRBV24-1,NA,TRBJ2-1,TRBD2,TGTGCCACCAGTGATCCCCAGGGCGGGAGGGACAATGAGCAGTTCTTC,CATSDPQGGRDNEQFF
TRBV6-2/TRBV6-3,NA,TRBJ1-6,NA,TGTGCCAGCAGTTATAGTTGGGGGGGGCGATCACCCCTCCACTTT,CASSYSWGGRSPLHF
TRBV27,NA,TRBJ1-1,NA,TGTGCCAGCAGTTTAAGCCCCTTGGCCCTCCGACTGGTCTTT,CASSLSPLALRLVF
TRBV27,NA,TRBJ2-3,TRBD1,TGTGCCAGCAGTTTACAGGGGGTGGATACGCAGTATTTT,CASSLQGVDTQYF
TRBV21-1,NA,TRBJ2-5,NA,TGTGCCAGCAGCACTATAACACCGGGACTAGCGGGGGTGGTAGGTGAGACCCAGTACTTC,CASSTITPGLAGVVGETQYF
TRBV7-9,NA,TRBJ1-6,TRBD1,TGTGCCAGCAGCTGGATCGGGACAGGGGGTTCACCCCTCCACTTT,CASSWIGTGGSPLHF
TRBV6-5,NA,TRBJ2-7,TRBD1,TGTGCCAGCAGTTACTCCGGACAGGGGGGGTCCTACGAGCAGTACTTC,CASSYSGQGGSYEQYF
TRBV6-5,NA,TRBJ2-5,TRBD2,TGTGCCAGCAGTTCGAGGACTAGCGGGGTAGAGACCCAGTACTTC,CASSSRTSGVETQYF
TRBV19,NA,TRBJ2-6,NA,TGTGCCAGTAGTGCGGACTTGGTGAGCTCTGGGGCCAACGTCCTGACTTTC,CASSADLVSSGANVLTF
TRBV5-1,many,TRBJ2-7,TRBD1,TGCGCCAGCAGCTCAACAGGGGTGGTCGAGCAGTACTTC,CASSSTGVVEQYF
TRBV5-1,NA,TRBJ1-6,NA,TGCGCCAGCAGCCCCCTGGACTTTTATAATTCACCCCTCCACTTT,CASSPLDFYNSPLHF
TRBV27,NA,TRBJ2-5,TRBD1,TGTGCCAGCAGTTTAGGGACAGGGCTGGGGGAGACCCAGTACTTC,CASSLGTGLGETQYF
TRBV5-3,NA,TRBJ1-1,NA,TGTGCCAGAAGCTTTATTCCCTTGAACACTGAAGCTTTCTTT,CARSFIPLNTEAFF
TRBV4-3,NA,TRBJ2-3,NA,TGCGCCAGCAGCCAAGACCACGCTAACACAAGGGGTTCCACAGATACGCAGTATTTT,CASSQDHANTRGSTDTQYF
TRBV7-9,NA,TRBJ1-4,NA,TGTGCCAGCAGCTCACTAAATGAAAAACTGTTTTTT,CASSSLNEKLFF
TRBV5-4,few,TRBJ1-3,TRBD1,TGTGCCAGCAGCTTGGGACAGGGGGCTGGAAACACCATATATTTT,CASSLGQGAGNTIYF
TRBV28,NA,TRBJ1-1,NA,TGTGCCAGCAGTGACGCGGGGAACACTGAAGCTTTCTTT,CASSDAGNTEAFF
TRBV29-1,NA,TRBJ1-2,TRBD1,TGCAGCGTTGAGAGGGACAGGTATTGGGGCTACACCTTC,CSVERDRYWGYTF
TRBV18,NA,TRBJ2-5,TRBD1,TGTGCCAGCTCACTCGGACAGGGGGAGACCCAGTACTTC,CASSLGQGETQYF
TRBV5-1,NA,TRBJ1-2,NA,TGCGCCAGCAGCTTGGAAGCCAGGGATGGAGGCTACACCTTC,CASSLEARDGGYTF
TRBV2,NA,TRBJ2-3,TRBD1,TGTGCCAGCACCACAGACCGGACAGGGCGAGATACGCAGTATTTT,CASTTDRTGRDTQYF
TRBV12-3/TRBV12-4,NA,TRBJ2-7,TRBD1,TGTGCCAGCAGTTTACAGGGGGCCCACGAGCAGTACTTC,CASSLQGAHEQYF
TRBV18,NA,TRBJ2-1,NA,TGTGCCAGCTCACCCTTGACACGAAACAATGAGCAGTTCTTC,CASSPLTRNNEQFF
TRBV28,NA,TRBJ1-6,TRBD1,TGTGCCAGCAGTCCGCCCCTAGGACAGGGGAATTCACCCCTCCACTTT,CASSPPLGQGNSPLHF
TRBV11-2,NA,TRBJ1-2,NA,TGTGCCAGCAGGAGTTCGGGGGGCTATGGCTACACCTTC,CASRSSGGYGYTF
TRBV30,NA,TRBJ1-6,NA,TGTGCCTGGAACCGCGGGCAGTCGAGCTCCTATAATTCACCCCTCCACTTT,CAWNRGQSSSYNSPLHF
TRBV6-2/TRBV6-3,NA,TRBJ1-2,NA,TGTGCCAGCAGTTACGGCGGGGGAGAAAGCGTCTATGGCTACACCTTC,CASSYGGGESVYGYTF
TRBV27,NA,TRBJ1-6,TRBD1,TGTGCCAGCAGTACCCCGGACAGGATGAATTCACCCCTCCACTTT,CASSTPDRMNSPLHF
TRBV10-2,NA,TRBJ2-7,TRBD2,TGCGCCAGCAGTGTTGAAGCGGGAGGTAATACCTACGAGCAGTACTTC,CASSVEAGGNTYEQYF
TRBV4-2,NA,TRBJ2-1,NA,TGTGCCAGCAGCCAAGAAGAGTCTAGCTCCTACAATGAGCAGTTCTTC,CASSQEESSSYNEQFF
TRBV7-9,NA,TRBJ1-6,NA,TGTGCCAGCAGCTTGGAACAGTATAATTCACCCCTCCACTTT,CASSLEQYNSPLHF
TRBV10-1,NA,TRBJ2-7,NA,TGCGCCAGCAGTGAGTCGATAGGACCCCCGAGGGGGGGCGAGCAGTACTTC,CASSESIGPPRGGEQYF